Below, 28 T cell receptor beta chains from the same sample are listed, as sequenced in a study of Graves' ophthalmopathy and Graves' hyperthyroidism. RNA transcripts yielded amplified TCR beta CDR3 regions. A first-round RT-PCR used HTBI primers, followed by a second-round multiplex PCR. One entry per CDR3 protein results from TCRdb running MiXCR on the multiplex PCR reads. The data show over 650,000 distinct CDR3 sequences, about two fifths seen once. The sequencing sample was made of peripheral blood. These TCRs come from an adult man with Graves' ophthalmopathy.

This clonotype has a count of ten or more. The chain links TRBV20-1 to TRBJ2-5; D is unresolved. There are 13 residues in the CDR3. From germline, CDR1 is DFQATT and CDR2 SNEGSKA (reference sequence). V lost 5 bases and J lost 2, with 12 bases in between. The CDR3, as DNA: TGCAGTGCTCCGAGTGCGGAACAAGAGACCCAGTACTTC. Translation gives CSAPSAEQETQYF.

Notes on this clonotype: A much larger clone is a single base away; this may be a read error. This chain connects TRBV25-1 to TRBJ1-3, with unresolved D. CDR3 length: 13 amino acids. Germline V gene sequence: CDR1 MGHDK, CDR2 SYGVNS. The CDR3: CTSSPRRGNTIYF. For the CDR3, the DNA is TGCACCAGCAGCCCACGGCGAGGAAACACCATATATTTT.

Comments on this clonotype: With a much larger clone just one base away, this may be a read error. J is TRBJ2-7 and V is TRBV7-8; the D is unclear. This CDR3 comprises 14 residues. CDR1 is SGHVS and CDR2 is FQNEAQ in the germline V gene. CDR3: CAGSLLAGPYEQYF. For the CDR3, the DNA is TGTGCCGGCAGCTTATTAGCAGGACCCTACGAGCAGTACTTC.

This clonotype was found a few times. The rearrangement uses TRBV12-3 or TRBV12-4 and TRBJ1-3; the D is unclear. Trimming cost V 1 base and J 0 bases, with 10 bases left between them. This CDR3 spans 16 amino acids. The CDR3 protein is CASSLGPEISGNTIYF. The CDR3 DNA sequence: TGTGCCAGCAGTTTAGGCCCGGAAATCTCTGGAAACACCATATATTTT.

About this clonotype: One end of the junction does not line up with germline, which may come from a read error. This chain joins TRBV10-3 and TRBJ2-2; 8 positions match TRBD2. The CDR3 contains 16 residues. Germline V gives CDR1 ENHRY, CDR2 SYGVKD. Here the CDR3 DNA reads TGTGCCAGCAGTTACTTCGGGGGGGAGAACACCGGGGAGCTGTTTTTT. Protein: CASSYFGGENTGELFF.

V gene TRBV19 combines with J gene TRBJ1-2; tentatively, D is TRBD1 (6 bases). Germline CDR1 and CDR2: LNHDA and SQIVND (reference sequence). The CDR3 length is 16 residues. V lost 9 bases and J lost 3, with 23 bases in between. CDR3 DNA: TGTGCCAGCTCACCCCAGGGCACAGGGTCAGACTATGGCTACACCTTC. It encodes CASSPQGTGSDYGYTF.

This clonotype was seen ten or more times. The junction does not match germline at one end; this may be a read error. V gene TRBV6-1 combines with J gene TRBJ1-1; 7 positions match TRBD1. The CDR3 has 14 residues. Germline CDR1 reads MNHNS; CDR2 reads SASEGT. The CDR3 is CASREDRAYTEAFF. CDR3 DNA sequence: TGTGCCAGCAGGGAAGACAGGGCTTACACTGAAGCTTTCTTT.

This chain uses TRBV7-9 with TRBJ1-2, with D hard to call. In germline, CDR1 is SEHNR, CDR2 FQNEAQ (reference sequence). The CDR3 has 12 residues. The V and J ends lost 5 bases and 13 bases respectively, with 17 bases between them. CDR3 amino acids: CASSQVTGARTF. CDR3 in DNA: TGTGCCAGCAGCCAAGTGACGGGAGCACGCACCTTC.

This clonotype was seen ten or more times. The J gene is TRBJ2-5, the V gene TRBV2; D is unresolved. The CDR3 is made up of 13 amino acids. CDR1 is SNHLY, CDR2 FYNNEI, per germline. V was shortened by 8 bases and J by 1 base, with 11 bases between the two germline ends. Here the CDR3 DNA reads TGTGCCAGCCGAGAGTCCGCCCAAGAGACCCAGTACTTC. This gives the protein CASRESAQETQYF.

This clonotype came up a few times. The gene calls are TRBV10-3 and TRBJ1-2; D is unresolved. Per germline, CDR1 ENHRY and CDR2 SYGVKD. V was shortened by 3 bases and J by 8 bases, with 19 bases between the two germline ends. CDR3 length equals 15 residues. The CDR3 sequence is CAISDSSGGVGGYTF. For the CDR3, the DNA is TGTGCCATCAGTGACTCATCGGGCGGAGTGGGGGGCTACACCTTC.

Many counts were recorded for this clonotype. The junction differs from germline at one of its ends, possibly a read error. V usage is TRBV10-3 and J usage is TRBJ1-5, with D possibly matching TRBD1 (5 bases). This CDR3 is built from 16 residues. The germline gives CDR1 ENHRY, CDR2 SYGVKD. CDR3 in amino acids: CASSQAGDRSNQPQHF. The CDR3 nucleotides are TGTGCCAGCAGTCAAGCGGGGGACCGCTCCAATCAGCCCCAGCATTTT.

As for this clonotype: This may arise from a read error, as a much more abundant clone is one base away. The rearrangement joins TRBV5-1 to TRBJ1-2; D gene ambiguous. This CDR3 has 16 amino acids. Per germline, CDR1 SGHRS and CDR2 YFSETQ. The CDR3 nucleotides are TGCGCCAGCAGCCCACTGATCGAGGACTTAAACTATGGCCACACCTTC. Its protein is CASSPLIEDLNYGHTF.

V gene TRBV20-1 combines with J gene TRBJ2-7; D possibly corresponds to TRBD1 (6 bases). The CDR3 consists of 14 residues. The germline V and J ends were trimmed by 4 bases and 4 bases, with 17 bases remaining between them. CDR1 DFQATT and CDR2 SNEGSKA come from the germline V gene (reference sequence). CDR3 amino acids: CSAKGDRGAYEQYF. CDR3 DNA sequence: TGCAGTGCTAAGGGGGACCGGGGAGCTTACGAGCAGTACTTC.

The chain has TRBV4-1 and TRBJ1-1; D is undetermined. Germline CDR1 reads MGHRA; CDR2 reads YSYEKL. Trimming took off 8 bases at V and 2 bases at J, with 12 bases between the two ends. This CDR3 is 13 amino acids long. CDR3 amino acids: CASAKQTNTEAFF. DNA of the CDR3: TGCGCCAGCGCAAAACAAACCAACACTGAAGCTTTCTTT.

This clonotype was observed at least ten times. This rearrangement joins TRBV7-9 to TRBJ1-3; D is ambiguous. CDR1 SEHNR and CDR2 FQNEAQ come from the germline V gene (reference sequence). The CDR3 is 14 amino acids. V was cut by 5 bases and J by 4 bases, with 12 bases left in between. CDR3 coding DNA: TGTGCCAGCAGCGACTACCAACCGGGAAACACCATATATTTT. It is translated as CASSDYQPGNTIYF.

This clonotype has ten or more counts. The V gene is TRBV4-3, the J gene TRBJ1-2; D is uncertain. This CDR3 comprises 18 residues. Germline V gives CDR1 LGHNA, CDR2 YSLEER. V was clipped by 0 bases and J by 0 bases, with 17 bases between them. CDR3 bases: TGCGCCAGCAGCCAAGATACTCCGTCCAACACAGCTAACTATGGCTACACCTTC. Translated: CASSQDTPSNTANYGYTF.

This clonotype is a singleton in its sample. A much larger clone differs from this one at a single base, so this may be a read error. The V call is TRBV24-1, the J call TRBJ2-5; 10 bases are shared with TRBD2. J lost 1 base, V lost 4 bases, and 14 bases had no gene match. The CDR3 is 19 amino acids. Germline CDR1 reads KGHDR; CDR2 reads SFDVKD. The chain's CDR3 is CATSEGVGSSGSFQETQYF. CDR3 sequence (DNA): TGTGCCACCAGTGAAGGCGTAGGGTCTAGCGGGAGTTTCCAAGAGACCCAGTACTTC.

Of note for this clonotype: This may be a read error, as it is one base from a much larger clone. This sequence joins TRBV5-1 and TRBJ1-2, with 9 bases matching TRBD1. This CDR3 region has 14 residues. The V segment lost 2 bases and the J segment 8 bases; nucleotides outside the gene matches: 7. The germline gives CDR1 SGHRS, CDR2 YFSETQ. The CDR3 loop reads CASSFATGGAGYTF. Here the CDR3 DNA reads TGCGCCAGCAGCTTTGCTACAGGGGGCGCGGGCTACACCTTC.

This clonotype has just a few counts. The junction departs from the called germline gene at one end, perhaps through a read error. This sequence joins TRBV10-3 and TRBJ1-2, with D possibly matching TRBD1 (6 bases). This CDR3 comprises 17 residues. Germline lookup yields CDR1 ENHRY and CDR2 SYGVKD. This chain's CDR3 is CASSFSQGQDTNYGYTF. CDR3 bases: TGTGCCAGCAGTTTCTCCCAGGGGCAGGACACTAACTATGGCTACACCTTC.

This clonotype was seen many times. The CDR3 reads CSARVEDYEQYF. CDR3 DNA: TGCAGTGCTAGAGTAGAAGACTACGAGCAGTACTTC. The V call is TRBV20-1, the J call TRBJ2-7; D not certain. V was shortened by 1 base and J by 3 bases, with 7 bases between the two germline ends. CDR3 length: 12 amino acids. The germline gives CDR1 DFQATT, CDR2 SNEGSKA (reference sequence).

The rearrangement joins TRBV25-1 to TRBJ1-4, with a weak D call TRBD1 (5 bases). The V gene's germline CDR1 is MGHDK and CDR2 SYGVNS. V was cut by 3 bases and J by 13 bases, with 12 bases left in between. The CDR3 sequence is 12 residues long. The chain's CDR3 is CASSEGGVGLFF. The DNA of the CDR3 is TGTGCCAGCAGTGAGGGGGGGGTCGGACTGTTTTTT. Full variable domain (missing parts from reference TRBV25-1 and TRBJ1-4): EADIYQTPRYLVIGTGKKITLECSQTMGHDKMYWYQQDPGMELHLIHYSYGVNSTEKGDLSSESTVSRIRTEHFPLTLESARPSHTSQYLCASSEGGVGLFFGSGTQLSVL.

The V call is TRBV2, the J call TRBJ1-1; D unclear. The CDR3 loop spans 14 amino acids. V lost 2 bases and J 6 bases, leaving 13 bases between the germline ends. Germline values: CDR1 SNHLY, CDR2 FYNNEI. The CDR3 loop is CASSEKWQVAEAFF. CDR3 sequence (DNA): TGTGCCAGCAGTGAAAAGTGGCAAGTGGCTGAAGCTTTCTTT.

This clonotype was recorded a few times. The V gene is TRBV6-1, the J gene TRBJ1-1; no clear D gene. Germline lookup yields CDR1 MNHNS and CDR2 SASEGT. The CDR3 extends over 15 amino acids. V was trimmed by 2 bases and J by 0 bases, leaving 10 bases between them. CDR3 DNA sequence: TGTGCCAGCAGTGAATGGAGGCAGATGAACACTGAAGCTTTCTTT. Encoded protein: CASSEWRQMNTEAFF.

The V gene is TRBV19, the J gene TRBJ1-6; 7 nucleotides agree with TRBD1. Germline CDR1 LNHDA, CDR2 SQIVND (reference sequence). The CDR3 is 17 amino acids. Losses at the gene ends were 9 bases for V and 3 bases for J; bases not matched to a gene: 14. The CDR3 region has the DNA TGTGCCAGCCTTGGACAGGCCCACTATAGCTATAATTCACCCCTCCACTTT. Translating it yields CASLGQAHYSYNSPLHF.

This clonotype appeared once. Since the CDR3 does not end with the conserved phenylalanine or tryptophan, this likely comes from a read error. The genes are TRBV2 and TRBJ2-5, with 7 bases that match TRBD2. The CDR3 has 13 amino acids. V shed 5 bases and J 4 bases; nucleotides not matched to a gene: 4. CDR1 and CDR2 (germline): SNHLY, FYNNEI. The DNA for the CDR3 is TGTGCCAGCAGTAGAGGGAGGGGAGAGACCCAGTACCTC. It specifies CASSRGRGETQYL.

The rearrangement joins TRBV19 to TRBJ2-7; tentatively, D is TRBD1 (5 bases). The CDR3 has 13 residues. V lost 3 bases to trimming and J lost 6 bases, with 12 bases between them. Per the germline V gene, CDR1 is LNHDA and CDR2 is SQIVND (reference sequence). The DNA of the CDR3 is TGTGCCAGTAGTATCCCAGGGCGCTCCGAGCAGTACTTC. It encodes CASSIPGRSEQYF.

This chain links TRBV11-1 with TRBJ1-4; 9 bases line up with TRBD1. V dropped 5 bases and J dropped 7; count of bases not matched to a gene: 11. This CDR3 spans 16 amino acids. Germline V gene sequence: CDR1 SGHAT, CDR2 FQDESV (reference sequence). CDR3 sequence reads: CASSVVTGQGFEKLFF. For the CDR3, the DNA is TGTGCCAGCAGCGTTGTAACGGGACAGGGATTTGAAAAACTGTTTTTT.

The chain couples TRBV11-1 to TRBJ2-7; a possible D gene is TRBD2 (7 bases). This CDR3 has 13 residues. Per germline, CDR1 SGHAT and CDR2 FQDESV (reference sequence). Trimming shortened V by 8 bases and J by 6 bases, and 17 bases separated the two germline ends. Written as DNA, the CDR3 is TGTGCCAGCTCACCGGGGGCGGGAGCCGAGCAGTACTTC. As protein: CASSPGAGAEQYF. Based on the CDR3 plus reference TRBV11-1 and TRBJ2-7, the full variable domain is EAEVAQSPRYKITEKSQAVAFWCDPISGHATLYWYRQILGQGPELLVQFQDESVVDDSQLPKDRFSAERLKGVDSTLKIQPAELGDSAMYLCASSPGAGAEQYFGPGTRLTVT.